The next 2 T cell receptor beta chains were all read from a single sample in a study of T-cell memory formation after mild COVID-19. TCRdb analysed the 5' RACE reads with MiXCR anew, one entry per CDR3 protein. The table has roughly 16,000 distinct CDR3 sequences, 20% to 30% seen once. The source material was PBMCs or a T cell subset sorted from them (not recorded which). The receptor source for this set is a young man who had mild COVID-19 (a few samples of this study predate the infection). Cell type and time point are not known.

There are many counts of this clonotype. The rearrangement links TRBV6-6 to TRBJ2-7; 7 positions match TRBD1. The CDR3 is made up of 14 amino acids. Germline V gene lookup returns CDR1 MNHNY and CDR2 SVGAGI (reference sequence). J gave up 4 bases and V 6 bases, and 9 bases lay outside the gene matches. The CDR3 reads CASSPGGASYEQYF. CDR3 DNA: TGTGCCAGCAGCCCAGGGGGAGCGTCGTACGAGCAGTACTTC.

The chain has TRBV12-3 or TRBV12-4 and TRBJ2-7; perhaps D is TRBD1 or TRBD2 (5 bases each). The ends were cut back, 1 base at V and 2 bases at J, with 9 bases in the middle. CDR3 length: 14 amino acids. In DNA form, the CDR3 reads TGTGCCAGCAGTTTAGTCCAGGGAGCCTACGAGCAGTACTTC. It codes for CASSLVQGAYEQYF.